The text below deals with one T cell receptor beta chain. The data were taken from a study of control samples from healthy donors and cancer patients. The table came from immunoSEQ multiplex PCR; TCRdb's copy has only in-frame clones and leaves some out. This table has about 140,000 clones, around 90% appearing once. CDR1 and CDR2 from the germline V gene are SQVTM and ANQGSEA. Unmatched junction bases numbered 4, after V lost 4 bases and J lost 4 bases. The CDR3 runs 13 residues. The chain carries TRBV29-1 and TRBJ2-3; 8 positions match TRBD2. The receptor's source is a man younger than 35 in good health. Sample: blood. CDR3 loop: CSVAGGLSDTQYF. CDR3 DNA sequence: TGCAGCGTTGCGGGGGGGCTTTCAGATACGCAGTATTTT.